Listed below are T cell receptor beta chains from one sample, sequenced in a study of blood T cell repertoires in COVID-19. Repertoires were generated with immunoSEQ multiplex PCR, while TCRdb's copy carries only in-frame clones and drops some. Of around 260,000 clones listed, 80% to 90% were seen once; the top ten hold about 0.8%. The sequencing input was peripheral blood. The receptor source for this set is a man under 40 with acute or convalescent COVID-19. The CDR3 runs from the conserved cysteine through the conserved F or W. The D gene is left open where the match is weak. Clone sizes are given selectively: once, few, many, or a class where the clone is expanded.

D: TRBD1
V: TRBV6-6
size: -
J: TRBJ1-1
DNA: TGTGCCAGCAGTCCGAAAGGGACAGGGTTCGGTTACACTGAAGCTTTCTTT
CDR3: CASSPKGTGFGYTEAFF

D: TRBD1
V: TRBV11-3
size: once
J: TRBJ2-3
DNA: TGTGCCAGCAGCAAGACCGGGACAGGCAATTCAGATACGCAGTATTTT
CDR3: CASSKTGTGNSDTQYF

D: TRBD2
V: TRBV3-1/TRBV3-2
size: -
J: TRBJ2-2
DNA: TGTGCCAGCAGCCCAAGACGGGGGGGCGGGGAGCTGTTTTTT
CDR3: CASSPRRGGGELFF

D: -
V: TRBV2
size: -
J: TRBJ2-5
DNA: TGTGCCAGCCCCGACAGCCAAGAGACCCAGTACTTC
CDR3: CASPDSQETQYF

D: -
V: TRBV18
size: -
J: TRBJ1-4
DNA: TGTGCCAGCTCACCGTATGATGAAAAACTGTTTTTT
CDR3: CASSPYDEKLFF

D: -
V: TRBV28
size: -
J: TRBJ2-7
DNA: TGTGCCAGCAGGGAGCCCTTCTCCTACGAGCAGTACTTC
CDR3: CASREPFSYEQYF

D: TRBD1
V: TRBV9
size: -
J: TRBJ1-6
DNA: TGTGCCAGCAGCGTAGGACAGGGACCCTATAATTCACCCCTCCACTTT
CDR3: CASSVGQGPYNSPLHF

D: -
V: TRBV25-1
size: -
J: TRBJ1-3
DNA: TGTGCCAGCAGTGAACCGGGAAGTGGAAACACCATATATTTT
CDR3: CASSEPGSGNTIYF

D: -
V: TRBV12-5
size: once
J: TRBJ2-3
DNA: TGTGCTAGTGGCGGGAGTGTCACAGATACGCAGTATTTT
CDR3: CASGGSVTDTQYF

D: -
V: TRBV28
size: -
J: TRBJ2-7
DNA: TGTGCCAGCAGTCAACCCATCTGGCCACCCTACGAGCAGTACTTC
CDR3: CASSQPIWPPYEQYF